The 4 T cell receptor beta chains reported below all come from one sample, sequenced in a study of shared clonotypes between healthy human individuals. Some clones are missing from TCRdb's copy, which holds only in-frame ones; the method was immunoSEQ multiplex PCR. The sample carries 550,000 to 750,000 clones, nearly 97% recorded once. Only CD45RO-negative cells positively selected for CCR7 counted as naive CD8 cells, so terminally differentiated effector memory CD45RA+ cells were excluded. Sequencing used naive CD8+ T cells sorted from blood. These receptors all stem from a woman aged 25 to 39 in good health.

The genes are TRBV29-1 and TRBJ2-1; 8 nucleotides agree with TRBD2. The germline V gene encodes CDR1 SQVTM and CDR2 ANQGSEA. The trim removed 8 bases at V and 7 bases at J, leaving 7 bases unmatched. This CDR3 is 12 amino acids long. The CDR3 protein is CSLTSGINEQFF. CDR3 sequence (DNA): TGCAGCTTAACTAGCGGAATTAATGAGCAGTTCTTC.

The chain couples TRBV5-1 to TRBJ2-1; D gene uncertain. The CDR3 is 12 residues long. Per germline, CDR1 SGHRS and CDR2 YFSETQ. V lost 7 bases, J lost 5 bases, and 10 bases lay in between. The CDR3 protein is CASAEQNNEQFF. For the CDR3, the DNA is TGCGCCAGCGCGGAACAGAACAATGAGCAGTTCTTC.

The chain employs TRBV9 and TRBJ2-5; maybe TRBD1 (5 bases). The J call may be mistaken, given a closer DNA end match to TRBJ2-7. The CDR3 length is 15 residues. CDR1 and CDR2 from the germline V gene are SGDLS and YYNGEE. This chain's CDR3 is CASSVDSGNSYEQYF. The CDR3 bases are TGTGCCAGCAGCGTAGATTCAGGGAACTCCTACGAGCAGTACTTC.

The chain has TRBV5-4 and TRBJ2-7; tentatively, D is TRBD1 or TRBD2 (5 bases each). The CDR3 covers 12 residues. Germline assignment: CDR1 SGHNT and CDR2 YYREEE (reference sequence). Trimming shortened V by 4 bases and J by 6 bases, and 11 bases separated the two germline ends. The CDR3 region has the DNA TGTGCCAGCAGCACCGGGACGTCCGAGCAGTACTTC. Protein sequence: CASSTGTSEQYF.